Following are 5 T cell receptor beta chains from one sample sequenced in a study of cytomegalovirus exposure and HLA in healthy donors. PCR was performed using 60 Vbeta and 13 Jbeta primers. TCRdb's table, derived via immunoSEQ multiplex PCR, lists solely in-frame clones and lacks some. Seen here are about 170,000 clones, 73% observed once, and the top ten hold 5.4%. Sequencing was performed on PBMCs. Receptors originate from a woman younger than 30 in good health and CMV-seropositive.

This clone was observed a few times. The V gene is TRBV29-1, the J gene TRBJ2-7; TRBD1 is a possible D gene (6 bases). CDR1 SQVTM and CDR2 ANQGSEA come from the germline V gene. Trimming took off 3 bases at V and 0 bases at J, with 6 bases between the two ends. The CDR3 is 12 residues long. The CDR3 DNA reads as TGCAGCGTTGAGGGGGCCTCCTACGAGCAGTACTTC. It translates to CSVEGASYEQYF.

The chain uses TRBV10-3 and TRBJ1-2; 7 positions match TRBD1. Germline CDR1 and CDR2: ENHRY and SYGVKD. The CDR3 consists of 14 residues. Germline trimming cut 7 bases from V and 2 bases from J; bases unmatched to any gene: 7. This chain's CDR3 is CAITPTGLNYGYTF. The CDR3, as DNA: TGTGCCATCACCCCGACAGGGCTAAACTATGGCTACACCTTC.

This clone was picked up one time. V is TRBV6-1 and J is TRBJ1-5; possible D gene TRBD1, 5 bases. Trimming took 4 bases from V and 4 from J, leaving 11 bases between them. The germline CDR1 and CDR2 sequences are MNHNS and SASEGT. CDR3 size: 14 residues. In nucleotides, the CDR3 is TGTGCCAGCAGTGGACGACAGATTAATCAGCCCCAGCATTTT. This codes for CASSGRQINQPQHF.

The chain carries TRBV6-1 and TRBJ1-1; maybe TRBD1 (5 bases). CDR1 is MNHNS, CDR2 SASEGT, per germline. The ends were cut back, 8 bases at V and 8 bases at J, with 18 bases in the middle. This CDR3 is built from 13 residues. The CDR3 is CASLRQGLLEAFF. The CDR3 nucleotides read TGTGCCAGCCTTCGTCAGGGCTTGCTCGAAGCTTTCTTT.

This clone appeared once. The chain is built from TRBV9 and TRBJ2-3; the match to TRBD2 covers 10 bases. The CDR3 spans 16 residues. The germline gives CDR1 SGDLS, CDR2 YYNGEE. The trim removed 0 bases at V and 4 bases at J, leaving 5 bases unmatched. CDR3 coding DNA: TGTGCCAGCAGCGTAGGGGCAGCGGGGGGGCCAGATACGCAGTATTTT. As protein: CASSVGAAGGPDTQYF.